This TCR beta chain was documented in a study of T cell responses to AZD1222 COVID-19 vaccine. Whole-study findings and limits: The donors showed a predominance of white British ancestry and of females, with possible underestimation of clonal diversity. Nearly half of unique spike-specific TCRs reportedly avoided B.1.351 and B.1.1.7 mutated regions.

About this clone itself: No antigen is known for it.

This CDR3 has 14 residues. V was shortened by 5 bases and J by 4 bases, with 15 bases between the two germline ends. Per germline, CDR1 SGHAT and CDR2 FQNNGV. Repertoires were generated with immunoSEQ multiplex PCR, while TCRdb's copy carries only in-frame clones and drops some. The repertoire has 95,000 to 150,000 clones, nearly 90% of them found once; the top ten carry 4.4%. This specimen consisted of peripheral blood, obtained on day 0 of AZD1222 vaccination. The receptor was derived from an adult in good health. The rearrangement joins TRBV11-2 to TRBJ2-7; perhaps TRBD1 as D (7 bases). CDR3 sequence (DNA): TGTGCCAGCAGCCCCCAGGGGGGATCGTACGAGCAGTACTTC. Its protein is CASSPQGGSYEQYF.